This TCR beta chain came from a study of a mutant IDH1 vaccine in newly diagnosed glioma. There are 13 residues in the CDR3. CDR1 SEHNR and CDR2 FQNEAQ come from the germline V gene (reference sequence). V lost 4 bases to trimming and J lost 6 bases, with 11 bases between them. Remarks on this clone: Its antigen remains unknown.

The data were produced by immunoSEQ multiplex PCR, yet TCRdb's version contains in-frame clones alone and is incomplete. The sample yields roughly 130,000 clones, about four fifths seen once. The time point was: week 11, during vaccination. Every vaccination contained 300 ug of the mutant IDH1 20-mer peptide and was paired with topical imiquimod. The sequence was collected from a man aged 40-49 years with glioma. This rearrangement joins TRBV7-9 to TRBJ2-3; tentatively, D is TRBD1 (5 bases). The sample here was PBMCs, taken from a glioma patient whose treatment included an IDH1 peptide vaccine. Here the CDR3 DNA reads TGTGCCAGCAGCTCAACAGGTGGGGATACGCAGTATTTT. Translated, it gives CASSSTGGDTQYF.